The 3 T cell receptor beta chains below come from one sample, sequenced in a study of blood T cells in healthy people across ages. It was with a sample-barcoded 5' primer and a J-beta primer mix that a second PCR of about 7 to 12 cycles was run. TCRdb redid the calling of the 5' RACE reads with MiXCR, one entry per CDR3 protein. The top ten hold over 5% of the sample, which has 1,300,000 or so distinct CDR3 sequences, approximately 59% seen once. Sequencing used blood. The receptors stem from a young man in good health.

The rearrangement joins TRBV2 to TRBJ1-2; D gene ambiguous. V was pared by 9 bases and J by 8 bases, with 16 bases between. Germline V gene sequence: CDR1 SNHLY, CDR2 FYNNEI. CDR3 length: 12 amino acids. The CDR3 DNA sequence: TGTGCCAGTCCTACACGAGGTGAAGGCTACACCTTC. Translating it yields CASPTRGEGYTF.

The V gene is TRBV15, the J gene TRBJ2-2; D may correspond to TRBD1 or TRBD2 (5 bases each). Germline CDR1 reads LNHNV; CDR2 reads YYDKDF (reference sequence). Trimming cost V 1 base and J 3 bases, with 15 bases left between them. This CDR3 is built from 17 residues. CDR3 in DNA: TGTGCCACCAGCAGAGCATATGAGGGGATCGACACCGGGGAGCTGTTTTTT. Protein sequence: CATSRAYEGIDTGELFF.

The J gene is TRBJ1-4, the V gene TRBV6-6; D possibly corresponds to TRBD1 (5 bases). The germline V gene encodes CDR1 MNHNY and CDR2 SVGAGI (reference sequence). This CDR3 is built from 17 residues. V lost 2 bases and J 7 bases, leaving 20 bases between the germline ends. The CDR3 protein is CASSYGTKRRSAEKLFF. The DNA of the CDR3 is TGTGCCAGCAGTTACGGGACCAAGCGGAGGTCGGCTGAAAAACTGTTTTTT.